Given below is one T cell receptor (beta chain) in context. The antigen it binds to is not known. It has no much larger one-base neighbor in the sample; base qualities were not kept. This sample is part of a study of memory CD4+ T cells and cytomegalovirus serostatus (dated by TCRdb to between 2018 and 2021). A note on the overall study: A total of roughly 33 healthy Belgian adults, of whom 9 were CMV seropositive and roughly 25 were CMV seronegative, were included in the cohort. The study sequenced CD4+ memory TCRbeta repertoires of a Belgian cohort with known cytomegalovirus serostatus to replicate a published TCR-based CMV serostatus classifier.

Genomic DNA was extracted from sorted cells with the Quick-DNA Microprep Kit. Amplification of TCRbeta DNA was done with the immunoSEQ hsTCRbeta kit, following the protocol from the manufacturer. An Illumina MiSeq instrument was used to sequence the TCRbeta libraries. In the paper's pipeline: After out-of-frame sequences were removed, 2.4 million or so distinct TCRbeta sequences remained, averaging around 67,000 per individual. Each individual was scored using the number of approximately 160 previously reported CMV-associated TCRbeta sequences that the individual carried and the total number of productive distinct TCRbeta sequences. A beta-binomial model was reimplemented in Python, and scikit-learn random forests with default parameters were trained on US cohort data. On the Belgian cohort, classifier performance was reported as the median AUC, along with percentile confidence intervals, across 10,000 bootstrap iterations. TCRdb limited this immuneACCESS table to in-frame rearrangements with V and J called. A share of clones is missing; checked studies link under half to unresolved V genes, and the rest is unexplained. That table supplies the V and J calls and clone size; D and trimming were determined from the DNA. The sample includes around 54,000 clones, with around 82% observed a single time. The biggest ten clones account for roughly 0.61% of the sample.

Via the germline V gene, CDR1 is MNHNS and CDR2 SASEGT. From V the trimming removes 7 bases and from J it removes 1 base, while the gene matches leave 3 bases of the junction unaccounted for. The CDR3 runs 13 residues from the cysteine to the phenylalanine. Only CDR3 DNA is held: 39 bases, read in frame from base 1. A FACSAria II was used to sort memory CD4+ T cells, defined as single viable CD3+CD4+CD8-CD45RO+ cells. CMV serostatus was assessed using a Roche Elecsys assay, by which serum IgG against CMV pp150, pp28, p38 and p52 was detected. After the samples were thawed, total CD4+ T cells were enriched through positive selection using CD4 magnetic microbeads. The samples came from a different study that was designed specifically to examine the CD4+ T cell memory repertoire. Following standard operating procedures, peripheral blood mononuclear cells were isolated and cryopreserved, while serum was kept at -80 degrees C. CD3-PerCP (BW264/56), CD4-APC (RPA-T4), CD45RO-PE (UCHT1) and CD8-Pacific Orange (3B5) antibodies were used for staining, and non-viable cells were excluded with Sytox blue.

Here is what the overall study found, with its caveats: On the Belgian cohort, the classifier built on the original framework reached a median bootstrapped AUC of around 0.96, with a 95% CI of 0.76-1.00. Only CD4+CD45RO+ memory cells were sequenced, unlike the original study, which covered naive and memory CD4+ and CD8+ populations. For predicting CMV serostatus, the median bootstrapped AUC was 0.95 using the original framework and almost 0.93 using a US-trained random forest. Of 164 previously reported CMV-associated TCRbeta sequences, over 65 appeared in the CD4+ memory repertoires, each in one to five individuals. Results were interpreted as suggesting that the CMV-associated TCR signature is largely present in the CD4+ memory repertoire.

The V gene is TRBV6-1 and the J gene is TRBJ2-7, with 8 bases aligning to TRBD2. The receptor comes from an adult in good health and CMV-seronegative. Input material: memory CD4+ T cells from blood. The DNA sequence follows: TGTGCCAGCAATCTAGCGGGTTCCTACGAGCAGTACTTC. This sequence encodes CASNLAGSYEQYF.